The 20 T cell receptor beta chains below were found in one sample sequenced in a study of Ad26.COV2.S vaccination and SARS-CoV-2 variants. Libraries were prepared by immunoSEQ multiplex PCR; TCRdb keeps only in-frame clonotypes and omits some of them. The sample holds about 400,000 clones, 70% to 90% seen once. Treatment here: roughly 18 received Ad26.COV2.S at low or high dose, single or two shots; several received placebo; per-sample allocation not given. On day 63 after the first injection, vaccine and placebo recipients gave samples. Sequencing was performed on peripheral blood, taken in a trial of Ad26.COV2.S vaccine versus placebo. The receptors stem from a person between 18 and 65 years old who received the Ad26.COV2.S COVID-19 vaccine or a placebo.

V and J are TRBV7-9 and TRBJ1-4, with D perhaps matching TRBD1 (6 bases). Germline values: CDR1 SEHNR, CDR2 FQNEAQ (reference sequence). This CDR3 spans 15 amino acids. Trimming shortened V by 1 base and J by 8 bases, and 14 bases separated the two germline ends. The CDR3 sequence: CASSLGRGRHEKLFF. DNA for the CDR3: TGTGCCAGCAGCTTAGGTCGGGGGCGACACGAAAAACTGTTTTTT.

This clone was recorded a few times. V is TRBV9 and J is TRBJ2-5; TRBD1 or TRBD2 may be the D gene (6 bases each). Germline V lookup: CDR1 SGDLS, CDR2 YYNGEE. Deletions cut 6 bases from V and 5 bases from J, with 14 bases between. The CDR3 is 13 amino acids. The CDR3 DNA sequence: TGTGCCAGCATCTGCCGGGGGCGCGAGACCCAGTACTTC. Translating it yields CASICRGRETQYF.

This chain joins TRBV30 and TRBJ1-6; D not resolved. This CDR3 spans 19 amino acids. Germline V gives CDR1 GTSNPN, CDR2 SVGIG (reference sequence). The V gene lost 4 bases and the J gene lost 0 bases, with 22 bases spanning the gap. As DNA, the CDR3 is TGTGCCTGGACCCCCTCGGGGTTTGGGGTTAGCTCCTATAATTCACCCCTCCACTTT. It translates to CAWTPSGFGVSSYNSPLHF.

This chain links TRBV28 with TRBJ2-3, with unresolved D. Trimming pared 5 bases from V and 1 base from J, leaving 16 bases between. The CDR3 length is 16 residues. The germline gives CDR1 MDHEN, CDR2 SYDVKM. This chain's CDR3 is CASSPRAYSRTDTQYF. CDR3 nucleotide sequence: TGTGCCAGCAGTCCAAGAGCGTACTCCCGCACAGATACGCAGTATTTT.

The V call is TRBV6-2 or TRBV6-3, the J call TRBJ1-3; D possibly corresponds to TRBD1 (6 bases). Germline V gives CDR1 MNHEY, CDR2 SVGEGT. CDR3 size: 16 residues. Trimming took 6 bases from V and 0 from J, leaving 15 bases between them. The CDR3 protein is CASSRAGASSGNTIYF. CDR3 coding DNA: TGTGCCAGCAGCCGAGCAGGGGCCAGCTCTGGAAACACCATATATTTT.

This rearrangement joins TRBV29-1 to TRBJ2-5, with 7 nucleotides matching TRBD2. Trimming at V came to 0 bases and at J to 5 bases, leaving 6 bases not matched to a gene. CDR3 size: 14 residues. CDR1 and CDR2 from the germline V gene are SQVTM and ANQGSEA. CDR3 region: CSVEDPKAGETQYF. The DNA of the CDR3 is TGCAGCGTTGAAGACCCTAAAGCGGGGGAGACCCAGTACTTC.

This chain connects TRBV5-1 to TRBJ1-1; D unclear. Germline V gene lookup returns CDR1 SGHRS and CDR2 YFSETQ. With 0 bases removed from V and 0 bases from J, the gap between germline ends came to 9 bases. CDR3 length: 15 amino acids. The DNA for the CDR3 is TGCGCCAGCAGCTTGGGGGTAGTAGTGAACACTGAAGCTTTCTTT. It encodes CASSLGVVVNTEAFF.

The chain's CDR3 is CASSPGTSAYQETQYF. The CDR3 DNA sequence: TGCGCCAGCAGCCCCGGGACTAGCGCCTACCAAGAGACCCAGTACTTC. V and J are TRBV5-1 and TRBJ2-5, with 10 nucleotides matching TRBD2. CDR1 and CDR2 from the germline V gene are SGHRS and YFSETQ. V trimming: 4 bases; J trimming: 0 bases; junction bases outside the gene matches: 6. CDR3 length: 16 amino acids.

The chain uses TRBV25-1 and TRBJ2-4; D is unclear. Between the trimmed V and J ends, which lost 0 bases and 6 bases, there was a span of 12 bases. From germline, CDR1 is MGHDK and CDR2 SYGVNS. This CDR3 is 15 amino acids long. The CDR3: CASSEYTGLGNIQYF. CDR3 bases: TGTGCCAGCAGTGAATATACCGGCTTGGGAAACATTCAGTACTTC. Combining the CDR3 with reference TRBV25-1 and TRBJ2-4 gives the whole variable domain EADIYQTPRYLVIGTGKKITLECSQTMGHDKMYWYQQDPGMELHLIHYSYGVNSTEKGDLSSESTVSRIRTEHFPLTLESARPSHTSQYLCASSEYTGLGNIQYFGAGTRLSVL.

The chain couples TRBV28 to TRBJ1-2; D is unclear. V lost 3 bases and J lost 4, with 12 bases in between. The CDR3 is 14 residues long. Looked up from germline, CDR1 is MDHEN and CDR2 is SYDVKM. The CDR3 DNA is TGTGCCAGCAGTTTCCGGAGATTGAGCTATGGCTACACCTTC. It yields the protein CASSFRRLSYGYTF.

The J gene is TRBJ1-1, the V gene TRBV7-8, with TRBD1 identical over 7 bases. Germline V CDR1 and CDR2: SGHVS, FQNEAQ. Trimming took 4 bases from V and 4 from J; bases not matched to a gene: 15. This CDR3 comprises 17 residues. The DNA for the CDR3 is TGTGCCAGCAGCTCCAGGGGGAACAAACCTATCCGCACTGAAGCTTTCTTT. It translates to CASSSRGNKPIRTEAFF. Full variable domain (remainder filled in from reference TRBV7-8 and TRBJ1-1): GAGVSQSPRYKVAKRGQDVALRCDPISGHVSLFWYQQALGQGPEFLTYFQNEAQLDKSGLPSDRFFAERPEGSVSTLKIQRTQQEDSAVYLCASSSRGNKPIRTEAFFGQGTRLTVV.

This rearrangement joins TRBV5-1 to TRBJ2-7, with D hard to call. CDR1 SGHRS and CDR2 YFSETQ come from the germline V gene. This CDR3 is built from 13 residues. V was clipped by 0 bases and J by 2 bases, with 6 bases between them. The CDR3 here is CASSLVEAYEQYF. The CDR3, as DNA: TGCGCCAGCAGCTTGGTTGAGGCCTACGAGCAGTACTTC.

This CDR3 reads CASSFARGRGTDTQYF. The CDR3 DNA sequence: TGTGCCAGCAGCTTTGCTCGCGGGCGAGGCACAGATACGCAGTATTTT. The chain joins TRBV6-2 or TRBV6-3 to TRBJ2-3, with D perhaps TRBD2 (5 bases). The CDR3 is 16 amino acids. Per the germline V gene, CDR1 is MNHEY and CDR2 is SVGEGT. Trimming shortened V by 6 bases and J by 1 base, and 17 bases separated the two germline ends.

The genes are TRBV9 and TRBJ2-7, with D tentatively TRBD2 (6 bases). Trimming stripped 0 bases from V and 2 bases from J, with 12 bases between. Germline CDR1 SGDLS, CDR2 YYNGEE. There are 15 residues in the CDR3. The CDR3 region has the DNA TGTGCCAGCAGCGTAGCTTATGGGACTGCCTACGAGCAGTACTTC. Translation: CASSVAYGTAYEQYF.

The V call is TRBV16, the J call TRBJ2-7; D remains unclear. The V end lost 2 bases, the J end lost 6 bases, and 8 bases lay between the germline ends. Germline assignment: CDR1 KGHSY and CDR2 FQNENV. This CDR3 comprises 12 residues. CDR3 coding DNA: TGTGCCAGCAGCCAAGGTAAATCCGAGCAGTACTTC. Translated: CASSQGKSEQYF.

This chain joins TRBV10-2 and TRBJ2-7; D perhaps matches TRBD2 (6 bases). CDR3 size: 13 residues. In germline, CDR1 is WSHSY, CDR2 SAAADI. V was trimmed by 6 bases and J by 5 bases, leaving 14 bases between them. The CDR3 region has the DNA TGCGCCAGCAGCGGGACTTACGGGAACGAGCAGTACTTC. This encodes CASSGTYGNEQYF.

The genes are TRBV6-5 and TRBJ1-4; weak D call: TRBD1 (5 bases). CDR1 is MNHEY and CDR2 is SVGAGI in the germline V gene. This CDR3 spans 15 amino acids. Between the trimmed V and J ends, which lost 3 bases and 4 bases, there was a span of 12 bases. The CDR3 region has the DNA TGTGCCAGCAGTTATTCGGGACCCAGTAATGAAAAACTGTTTTTT. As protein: CASSYSGPSNEKLFF.

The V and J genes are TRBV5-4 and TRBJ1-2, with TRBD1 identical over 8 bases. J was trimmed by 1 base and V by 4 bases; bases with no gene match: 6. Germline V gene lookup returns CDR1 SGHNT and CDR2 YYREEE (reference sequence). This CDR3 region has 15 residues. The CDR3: CASSPGQGFNYGYTF. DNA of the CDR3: TGTGCCAGCAGCCCCGGACAGGGCTTTAACTATGGCTACACCTTC.

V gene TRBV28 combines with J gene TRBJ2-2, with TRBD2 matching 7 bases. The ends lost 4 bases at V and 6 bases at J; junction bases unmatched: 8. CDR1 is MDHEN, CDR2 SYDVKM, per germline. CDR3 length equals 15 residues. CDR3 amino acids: CASSSTSQRPGELFF. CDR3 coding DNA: TGTGCCAGCAGTTCGACTAGCCAACGACCCGGGGAGCTGTTTTTT.

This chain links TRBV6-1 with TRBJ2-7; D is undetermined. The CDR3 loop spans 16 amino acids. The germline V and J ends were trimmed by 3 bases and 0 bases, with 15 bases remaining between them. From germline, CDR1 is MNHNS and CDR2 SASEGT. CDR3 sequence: CASSDPIWDRSYEQYF. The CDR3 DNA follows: TGTGCCAGCAGTGACCCGATATGGGATCGCTCCTACGAGCAGTACTTC.